This T cell receptor beta chain was obtained from a study of STAT3 mutations in large granular lymphocyte leukemia. Across the study: Canonical activating STAT3 mutations were detected in roughly half of the longitudinally sequenced T-LGLL patients. Findings and caveats of the study: In T-cell large granular lymphocyte leukemia, about half of patients showed multiple immunodominant subclonotypes.

Repertoires were generated with immunoSEQ multiplex PCR, while TCRdb's copy carries only in-frame clones and drops some. The repertoire holds roughly 31,000 clones, with more than 60% as singletons. As to this clone: Its antigen is unknown.

Germline V CDR1 and CDR2: MNHEY, SVGAGI. This CDR3 region has 16 residues. V shed 0 bases, J shed 7 bases, and the junction held 7 bases outside the gene matches. This receptor was identified in a woman aged 45-60 years with T-cell large granular lymphocyte leukemia. Some clones in this sample may be carry-over from other donors' samples. The sequenced sample was peripheral blood mononuclear cells. The chain links TRBV6-5 to TRBJ1-4; 8 nucleotides line up with TRBD1. Here the CDR3 DNA reads TGTGCCAGCAGTTACTCGATCTGGGACAGGTCTGAAAAACTGTTTTTT. Amino acid sequence: CASSYSIWDRSEKLFF.